Listed below are T cell receptor beta chains from one sample, sequenced in a study of PD-1 blockade in mismatch repair-deficient tumors. Using immunoSEQ multiplex PCR, the repertoire was profiled, and TCRdb retains in-frame clones only, with some absent. This sample has some 16,000 clones, with about four fifths found just once. The antigens of these receptors remain unknown. This material consisted of cells cultured in vitro, taken from a patient treated with pembrolizumab. These receptors originate from an adult with mismatch repair-deficient cancer. Both conserved end residues are part of each CDR3. D genes are given only for firm matches. Only part of the rows carry a size: once, few, many, or a class if the clone is expanded.

j_call: TRBJ2-2; clone_size: .; v_call: TRBV30; d_call: .; cdr3_aa: CAWRAGWVTGELFF; cdr3_nt: TGTGCCTGGAGGGCGGGCTGGGTAACCGGGGAGCTGTTTTTT
j_call: TRBJ2-7; clone_size: once; v_call: TRBV6-5; d_call: .; cdr3_aa: CASSSTGLSYEQYF; cdr3_nt: TGTGCCAGCAGTAGCACAGGGTTATCCTACGAGCAGTACTTC
j_call: TRBJ1-1; clone_size: .; v_call: TRBV19; d_call: .; cdr3_aa: CASSPKGGDTEAFF; cdr3_nt: TGTGCCAGTAGTCCAAAAGGGGGAGACACTGAAGCTTTCTTT
j_call: TRBJ2-7; clone_size: .; v_call: TRBV27; d_call: .; cdr3_aa: CASSLIANLYEQYF; cdr3_nt: TGTGCCAGCAGTTTAATAGCGAACCTCTACGAGCAGTACTTC
j_call: TRBJ1-4; clone_size: .; v_call: TRBV5-1; d_call: .; cdr3_aa: CASSFGQVDEKLFF; cdr3_nt: TGCGCCAGCAGCTTTGGCCAGGTAGATGAAAAACTGTTTTTT
j_call: TRBJ1-1; clone_size: once; v_call: TRBV2; d_call: TRBD1; cdr3_aa: CASSGQGARAEAFF; cdr3_nt: TGTGCCAGCAGCGGACAGGGGGCTCGGGCTGAAGCTTTCTTT
j_call: TRBJ1-2; clone_size: .; v_call: TRBV7-2; d_call: TRBD1; cdr3_aa: CASSAKGRGYGYTF; cdr3_nt: TGTGCCAGCAGCGCCAAGGGCAGGGGGTATGGCTACACCTTC
j_call: TRBJ2-7; clone_size: .; v_call: TRBV7-9; d_call: .; cdr3_aa: CASTSGVNGNYEQYF; cdr3_nt: TGTGCCAGCACCTCGGGGGTCAACGGGAATTACGAGCAGTACTTC
j_call: TRBJ1-6; clone_size: few; v_call: TRBV5-6; d_call: .; cdr3_aa: CASSLGDNNSPLHF; cdr3_nt: TGTGCCAGCAGCTTGGGGGACAATAATTCACCCCTCCACTTT
j_call: TRBJ1-5; clone_size: .; v_call: TRBV7-8; d_call: TRBD1; cdr3_aa: CASGAGGFQPQHF; cdr3_nt: TGTGCCAGCGGGGCAGGGGGCTTTCAGCCCCAGCATTTT
j_call: TRBJ1-2; clone_size: .; v_call: TRBV5-6; d_call: .; cdr3_aa: CASSLDKFSGGYTF; cdr3_nt: TGTGCCAGCAGCTTGGACAAGTTTTCGGGAGGCTACACCTTC
j_call: TRBJ1-4; clone_size: .; v_call: TRBV5-1; d_call: .; cdr3_aa: CASNPGGSNEKLFF; cdr3_nt: TGCGCCAGCAACCCGGGGGGTTCTAATGAAAAACTGTTTTTT
j_call: TRBJ1-1; clone_size: few; v_call: TRBV5-1; d_call: .; cdr3_aa: CASSLGVGGRNTEAFF; cdr3_nt: TGCGCCAGCAGCTTGGGGGTTGGGGGGAGGAACACTGAAGCTTTCTTT
j_call: TRBJ2-7; clone_size: .; v_call: TRBV28; d_call: .; cdr3_aa: CASSFFGAPYEQYF; cdr3_nt: TGTGCCAGCAGTTTTTTCGGAGCCCCCTACGAGCAGTACTTC
j_call: TRBJ2-7; clone_size: .; v_call: TRBV2; d_call: TRBD2; cdr3_aa: CASSPTAGVNYEQYF; cdr3_nt: TGTGCCAGCAGTCCCACAGCGGGAGTGAATTATGAGCAGTACTTC
j_call: TRBJ2-3; clone_size: .; v_call: TRBV9; d_call: .; cdr3_aa: CASSEQLADTQYF; cdr3_nt: TGTGCCAGCAGCGAGCAGTTAGCAGATACGCAGTATTTT
j_call: TRBJ2-2; clone_size: .; v_call: TRBV14; d_call: .; cdr3_aa: CASRQVRAGELFF; cdr3_nt: TGTGCCAGCAGACAAGTTCGGGCCGGGGAGCTGTTTTTT
j_call: TRBJ1-2; clone_size: once; v_call: TRBV27; d_call: .; cdr3_aa: CASSLRDNYGYTF; cdr3_nt: TGTGCCAGCAGTTTAAGGGATAACTATGGCTACACCTTC
j_call: TRBJ1-1; clone_size: .; v_call: TRBV7-8; d_call: .; cdr3_aa: CASSLRWQQNTEAFF; cdr3_nt: TGTGCCAGCAGCTTAAGGTGGCAGCAGAACACTGAAGCTTTCTTT
j_call: TRBJ2-1; clone_size: .; v_call: TRBV4-1; d_call: .; cdr3_aa: CTSSQGLFFRDRDNEQFF; cdr3_nt: TGCACCAGCAGCCAAGGATTATTCTTCCGGGACCGAGACAATGAGCAGTTCTTC
j_call: TRBJ2-1; clone_size: .; v_call: TRBV30; d_call: .; cdr3_aa: CAWSESRFNEQFF; cdr3_nt: TGTGCCTGGAGTGAATCTAGATTCAATGAGCAGTTCTTC
j_call: TRBJ1-4; clone_size: few; v_call: TRBV5-1; d_call: .; cdr3_aa: CASSLGTGNEKLFF; cdr3_nt: TGCGCCAGCAGCTTGGGGACGGGAAATGAAAAACTGTTTTTT
j_call: TRBJ2-5; clone_size: few; v_call: TRBV7-2; d_call: .; cdr3_aa: CASSLPYETQYF; cdr3_nt: TGTGCCAGCAGCTTACCTTACGAGACCCAGTACTTC
j_call: TRBJ1-1; clone_size: .; v_call: TRBV6-1; d_call: .; cdr3_aa: CASRLQGNTEAFF; cdr3_nt: TGTGCCAGCAGGTTACAGGGGAACACTGAAGCTTTCTTT
j_call: TRBJ1-2; clone_size: .; v_call: TRBV7-9; d_call: .; cdr3_aa: CASSFDRYGYTF; cdr3_nt: TGTGCCAGCAGCTTTGACAGATATGGCTACACCTTC
j_call: TRBJ2-1; clone_size: .; v_call: TRBV7-9; d_call: TRBD2; cdr3_aa: CASSLGGRAYNEQFF; cdr3_nt: TGTGCCAGCAGCTTAGGCGGGAGGGCCTACAATGAGCAGTTCTTC
j_call: TRBJ2-1; clone_size: .; v_call: TRBV7-9; d_call: TRBD2; cdr3_aa: CASSLGTSGRASSYNEQFF; cdr3_nt: TGTGCCAGCAGCCTCGGGACTAGCGGGAGGGCGAGCTCCTACAATGAGCAGTTCTTC
j_call: TRBJ2-2; clone_size: .; v_call: TRBV19; d_call: TRBD1; cdr3_aa: CASSIAGQGYTGELFF; cdr3_nt: TGTGCCAGTAGTATAGCAGGACAGGGATACACCGGGGAGCTGTTTTTT
j_call: TRBJ2-3; clone_size: .; v_call: TRBV18; d_call: TRBD2; cdr3_aa: CASSPPDGRQDTQYF; cdr3_nt: TGTGCCAGCTCACCACCGGACGGGAGGCAAGATACGCAGTATTTT
j_call: TRBJ2-1; clone_size: .; v_call: TRBV15; d_call: TRBD2; cdr3_aa: CATSRLIAGDNEQFF; cdr3_nt: TGTGCCACCAGCAGACTGATAGCGGGAGATAATGAGCAGTTCTTC
j_call: TRBJ2-4; clone_size: .; v_call: TRBV30; d_call: TRBD2; cdr3_aa: CAWSAGTIGNIQYF; cdr3_nt: TGTGCCTGGAGTGCCGGGACTATTGGAAACATTCAGTACTTC
j_call: TRBJ1-1; clone_size: .; v_call: TRBV10-3; d_call: .; cdr3_aa: CAISESNRIYTEAFF; cdr3_nt: TGTGCCATCAGTGAGTCGAATAGGATTTACACTGAAGCTTTCTTT
j_call: TRBJ2-7; clone_size: once; v_call: TRBV27; d_call: .; cdr3_aa: CARRLGGAYEQYF; cdr3_nt: TGTGCCAGGCGACTTGGGGGAGCCTACGAGCAGTACTTC
j_call: TRBJ2-7; clone_size: .; v_call: TRBV5-1; d_call: .; cdr3_aa: CASSLVREAEQYF; cdr3_nt: TGCGCCAGCAGCTTGGTCAGGGAAGCCGAGCAGTACTTC
j_call: TRBJ2-7; clone_size: .; v_call: TRBV1; d_call: .; cdr3_aa: CTSSQDWRGTKFSYEQYF; cdr3_nt: TGCACCAGCAGCCAAGATTGGAGAGGAACGAAATTTTCCTACGAGCAGTACTTC
j_call: TRBJ2-7; clone_size: .; v_call: TRBV5-1; d_call: .; cdr3_aa: CASSLVPGSGYEQYF; cdr3_nt: TGCGCCAGCAGCTTGGTACCCGGGAGCGGATACGAGCAGTACTTC
j_call: TRBJ2-7; clone_size: .; v_call: TRBV28; d_call: .; cdr3_aa: CASNSLGTSYEQYF; cdr3_nt: TGTGCCAGCAATTCCCTCGGGACGTCTTACGAGCAGTACTTC
j_call: TRBJ2-1; clone_size: .; v_call: TRBV5-1; d_call: TRBD2; cdr3_aa: CASSLYSGSIGNEQFF; cdr3_nt: TGCGCCAGCAGCTTGTATAGCGGGAGTATAGGCAATGAGCAGTTCTTC
j_call: TRBJ2-3; clone_size: .; v_call: TRBV5-1; d_call: .; cdr3_aa: CASSWLGTDTQYF; cdr3_nt: TGCGCCAGCAGCTGGCTCGGGACAGATACGCAGTATTTT
j_call: TRBJ2-1; clone_size: .; v_call: TRBV5-1; d_call: .; cdr3_aa: CASSLDYPSSYNEQFF; cdr3_nt: TGCGCCAGCAGCTTGGACTACCCAAGCTCCTACAATGAGCAGTTCTTC
j_call: TRBJ2-7; clone_size: .; v_call: TRBV28; d_call: .; cdr3_aa: CASSTPKRQTYEQYF; cdr3_nt: TGTGCCAGCAGCACCCCTAAGCGCCAAACCTACGAGCAGTACTTC
j_call: TRBJ2-7; clone_size: .; v_call: TRBV2; d_call: .; cdr3_aa: CAIAPRSSYEQYF; cdr3_nt: TGTGCCATAGCCCCCAGGAGCTCCTACGAGCAGTACTTC
j_call: TRBJ2-5; clone_size: .; v_call: TRBV11-3; d_call: .; cdr3_aa: CASSLVGARTVQETQYF; cdr3_nt: TGTGCCAGCAGCTTAGTTGGAGCTCGGACAGTCCAAGAGACCCAGTACTTC
j_call: TRBJ1-1; clone_size: .; v_call: TRBV21-1; d_call: .; cdr3_aa: CASRHRDRGPERSNTEAFF; cdr3_nt: TGTGCCAGCAGGCACCGGGACAGGGGACCCGAACGGTCGAACACTGAAGCTTTCTTT